One sample yielded the 32 T cell receptor beta chains listed below, sequenced in a study of T-cell memory formation after mild COVID-19. Each CDR3 protein gets one entry after TCRdb re-called the 5' RACE reads with MiXCR. The table has roughly 350,000 distinct CDR3 sequences, approximately 29% seen once. The source material was PBMCs or a T cell subset sorted from them (not recorded which). Receptors were obtained from an adult woman who had mild COVID-19 (a few samples of this study predate the infection). Cell type and time point are not known.

This clonotype has only a few counts. The CDR3 loop reads CASRKVGEYNEQFF. The CDR3, as DNA: TGTGCCAGCAGAAAAGTGGGGGAGTACAATGAGCAGTTCTTC. This rearrangement joins TRBV7-8 to TRBJ2-1, with D possibly called TRBD1 or TRBD2 (5 bases each). The CDR3 runs 14 residues. V lost 6 bases to trimming and J lost 4 bases, with 13 bases between them. CDR1 and CDR2 from the germline V gene are SGHVS and FQNEAQ.

The chain is built from TRBV11-2 and TRBJ2-5, with D unclear. V dropped 7 bases and J dropped 5 bases, with 8 bases sitting between them. Looked up from germline, CDR1 is SGHAT and CDR2 is FQNNGV. This CDR3 comprises 11 residues. The CDR3 DNA is TGTGCCAGCATCAATGGGGAGACCCAGTACTTC. Translated: CASINGETQYF.

This rearrangement joins TRBV14 to TRBJ2-7; TRBD2 aligns across 11 bases. J gave up 5 bases and V 3 bases, and 3 bases lay outside the gene matches. CDR1 SGHDN and CDR2 FVKESK come from the germline V gene. The CDR3 extends over 14 amino acids. DNA of the CDR3: TGTGCCAGCAGCCAGACTAGCGGGGCCCACGAGCAGTACTTC. Amino acid sequence: CASSQTSGAHEQYF. Together with reference TRBV14 and TRBJ2-7, the CDR3 gives the full variable domain: EAGVTQFPSHSVIEKGQTVTLRCDPISGHDNLYWYRRVMGKEIKFLLHFVKESKQDESGMPNNRFLAERTGGTYSTLKVQPAELEDSGVYFCASSQTSGAHEQYFGPGTRLTVT.

The J gene is TRBJ1-2, the V gene TRBV3-1; possibly TRBD1 for D (5 bases). The CDR3 runs to 14 residues. V lost 4 bases, J lost 4 bases, and 13 bases lay in between. Germline CDR1 LGHDT, CDR2 YNNKEL (reference sequence). The CDR3, as DNA: TGTGCCAGCAGCCCCGGGACGGACACCTATGGCTACACCTTC. Amino acids: CASSPGTDTYGYTF.

The genes are TRBV12-3 or TRBV12-4 and TRBJ2-3; D assignment may be TRBD1 or TRBD2 (6 bases each). CDR3 size: 15 residues. V dropped 7 bases and J dropped 4 bases, with 18 bases sitting between them. The CDR3 region is CASTSSWGAADTQYF. The CDR3 region has the DNA TGTGCCAGCACCTCGAGTTGGGGGGCGGCAGATACGCAGTATTTT.

This rearrangement joins TRBV5-1 to TRBJ2-5; TRBD2 agrees at 11 bases. Germline lookup yields CDR1 SGHRS and CDR2 YFSETQ. The CDR3 extends over 17 amino acids. V shed 4 bases and J 3 bases; nucleotides not matched to a gene: 11. The CDR3 bases are TGCGCCAGCAGCAAGGGGGGACTAGCGGCGGGAAAAGAGACCCAGTACTTC. This gives the protein CASSKGGLAAGKETQYF.

The chain recombines TRBV5-5 with TRBJ2-2; 14 nucleotides align to TRBD2. V shed 3 bases and J 2 bases; nucleotides not matched to a gene: 3. The CDR3 runs to 17 residues. CDR1 SGHKS and CDR2 YYEKEE come from the germline V gene (reference sequence). The CDR3, as DNA: TGTGCCAGCAGCTGGGGACTAGCGGGGGTTAACACCGGGGAGCTGTTTTTT. Translated: CASSWGLAGVNTGELFF.

This clonotype was observed at least ten times. The chain joins TRBV12-3 or TRBV12-4 to TRBJ2-3, with unresolved D. The CDR3 sequence is 15 residues long. V lost 5 bases to trimming and J lost 3 bases, with 15 bases between them. The CDR3 reads CASSPDPRSTDTQYF. CDR3 nucleotide sequence: TGTGCCAGCAGTCCCGATCCCAGAAGTACAGATACGCAGTATTTT.

This clonotype came up a few times. The chain uses TRBV24-1 and TRBJ2-1; D gene uncertain. Trimming pared 5 bases from V and 9 bases from J, leaving 16 bases between. CDR3 length equals 14 residues. The germline CDR1 and CDR2 sequences are KGHDR and SFDVKD. CDR3: CATSGVASESEQFF. The CDR3 DNA follows: TGTGCCACCAGTGGGGTAGCATCTGAGTCTGAGCAGTTCTTC.

This clonotype was recorded a few times. This chain uses TRBV7-3 with TRBJ1-1; TRBD1 agrees at 7 bases. The CDR3 consists of 15 residues. Trimming at V came to 5 bases and at J to 3 bases, leaving 9 bases not matched to a gene. Per the germline V gene, CDR1 is SGHTA and CDR2 is FQGTGA. Written as DNA, the CDR3 is TGTGCCAGCAGCGCTACCGGGACAGCGTACACTGAAGCTTTCTTT. Translated, it gives CASSATGTAYTEAFF.

V and J are TRBV5-1 and TRBJ1-4; 9 nucleotides align to TRBD1. The J segment lost 7 bases and the V segment lost 3 bases, leaving 7 bases of the junction unmatched. The CDR3 length is 15 residues. From germline, CDR1 is SGHRS and CDR2 YFSETQ. CDR3 coding DNA: TGCGCCAGCAGCTCCACAGGGGGCCTGGGTGAAAAACTGTTTTTT. Protein sequence: CASSSTGGLGEKLFF.

The genes are TRBV2 and TRBJ1-2, with 9 bases matching TRBD1. The germline V gene encodes CDR1 SNHLY and CDR2 FYNNEI. V shed 8 bases and J 7 bases; nucleotides not matched to a gene: 14. The length of the CDR3 is 15 residues. The CDR3 DNA reads TGTGCCAGCGTCCCGGGCCGGGACAGGGCGGGTGGCTACACCTTC. Its translation: CASVPGRDRAGGYTF. The whole variable domain, remainder taken from reference TRBV2 and TRBJ1-2, is EPEVTQTPSHQVTQMGQEVILRCVPISNHLYFYWYRQILGQKVEFLVSFYNNEISEKSEIFDDQFSVERPDGSNFTLKIRSTKLEDSAMYFCASVPGRDRAGGYTFGSGTRLTVV.

This clonotype has more than one count but fewer than ten. The gene calls are TRBV7-8 and TRBJ2-7; D is undetermined. The CDR3 sequence is 11 residues long. The germline V and J ends were trimmed by 9 bases and 0 bases, with 6 bases remaining between them. In germline, CDR1 is SGHVS, CDR2 FQNEAQ. CDR3 protein: CASESSYEQYF. The CDR3 nucleotides read TGTGCCAGTGAGAGCTCCTACGAGCAGTACTTC. Variable domain in full (rest from reference TRBV7-8 and TRBJ2-7): GAGVSQSPRYKVAKRGQDVALRCDPISGHVSLFWYQQALGQGPEFLTYFQNEAQLDKSGLPSDRFFAERPEGSVSTLKIQRTQQEDSAVYLCASESSYEQYFGPGTRLTVT.

J is TRBJ2-7 and V is TRBV5-6, with TRBD1 matching 8 bases. The CDR3 has 14 residues. Germline assignment: CDR1 SGHDT and CDR2 YYEEEE. Unmatched junction bases numbered 3, after V lost 3 bases and J lost 1 base. This CDR3 is CASSSGGYSYEQYF. Written as DNA, the CDR3 is TGTGCCAGCAGCTCAGGGGGCTATTCCTACGAGCAGTACTTC.

The J gene is TRBJ1-1, the V gene TRBV5-1, with TRBD1 matching 8 bases. Germline CDR1 and CDR2: SGHRS and YFSETQ. This CDR3 region has 16 residues. With 2 bases clipped from V and 2 bases from J, the junction kept 8 bases outside the gene matches. CDR3 DNA sequence: TGCGCCAGCAGCTTCAGGGGGCTTATGTCTAACACTGAAGCTTTCTTT. Amino acids: CASSFRGLMSNTEAFF.

The rearrangement links TRBV19 to TRBJ2-7; perhaps TRBD2 as D (6 bases). The CDR3 consists of 14 residues. The germline CDR1 and CDR2 sequences are LNHDA and SQIVND (reference sequence). Between the trimmed V and J ends, which lost 4 bases and 0 bases, there was a span of 10 bases. The CDR3 DNA reads as TGTGCCAGTAGTACCGACGGGGGCTCCTACGAGCAGTACTTC. This codes for CASSTDGGSYEQYF.

The chain employs TRBV12-3 or TRBV12-4 and TRBJ2-1; tentative D call: TRBD2 (5 bases). V was clipped by 2 bases and J by 9 bases, with 11 bases between them. The CDR3 sequence is 13 residues long. This CDR3 reads CASSLNTAGEQFF. The CDR3 nucleotides read TGTGCCAGCAGTTTAAACACCGCGGGTGAGCAGTTCTTC.

V and J are TRBV7-9 and TRBJ2-4, with TRBD2 identical over 9 bases. The ends lost 5 bases at V and 0 bases at J; junction bases unmatched: 5. Germline CDR1 is SEHNR and CDR2 is FQNEAQ (reference sequence). This CDR3 region has 16 residues. The CDR3 DNA is TGTGCCAGCAGCGCCAGCGGGGGGCTAGCCAAAAACATTCAGTACTTC. Its translation is CASSASGGLAKNIQYF.

This clonotype was observed once. This rearrangement joins TRBV7-3 to TRBJ1-1; D is unresolved. The CDR3 totals 13 residues. V lost 1 base, J lost 5 bases, and 8 bases lay in between. CDR1 and CDR2 (germline): SGHTA, FQGTGA. DNA of the CDR3: TGTGCCAGCAGCTTAAAAGGGAGGACTGAAGCTTTCTTT. Amino acids: CASSLKGRTEAFF.

The genes are TRBV6-2 or TRBV6-3 and TRBJ2-7; D may be TRBD1 (6 bases). V was clipped by 5 bases and J by 2 bases, with 10 bases between them. Per germline, CDR1 MNHEY and CDR2 SVGEGT. This CDR3 spans 13 amino acids. The CDR3 is CASSRDTTYEQYF. DNA of the CDR3: TGTGCCAGCAGTCGGGACACCACCTACGAGCAGTACTTC.

This clonotype was seen only a few times. The chain links TRBV11-1 to TRBJ2-1; unclear D gene. This CDR3 has 14 residues. Germline V gene lookup returns CDR1 SGHAT and CDR2 FQDESV (reference sequence). V was trimmed by 0 bases and J by 5 bases, leaving 8 bases between them. CDR3 sequence: CASSLALQDNEQFF. In DNA, the CDR3 is TGTGCCAGCAGCTTAGCGCTGCAGGACAATGAGCAGTTCTTC.

The chain joins TRBV12-3 or TRBV12-4 to TRBJ1-2, with D maybe TRBD1 (5 bases). Trimming removed 7 bases from V and 2 bases from J, with 20 bases in between. This CDR3 spans 16 amino acids. CDR3 amino acids: CASTRSQGATNYGYTF. In DNA, the CDR3 is TGTGCCAGCACCCGATCTCAAGGGGCAACAAACTATGGCTACACCTTC.

This chain links TRBV5-1 with TRBJ2-3; D gene ambiguous. The CDR3 has 14 amino acids. The ends were cut back, 1 base at V and 5 bases at J, with 11 bases in the middle. Germline-derived CDR1 and CDR2 are SGHRS and YFSETQ. The CDR3 nucleotides read TGCGCCAGCAGCTTGAGGCAGACCCAAGATACGCAGTATTTT. Translating gives CASSLRQTQDTQYF.

The chain recombines TRBV20-1 with TRBJ2-3, with 11 bases matching TRBD1. The junction had 7 bases not matched to a gene; V was cut back by 2 bases and J by 6 bases. This CDR3 is built from 15 residues. Germline V gives CDR1 DFQATT, CDR2 SNEGSKA (reference sequence). The CDR3 loop reads CSARKDRGLGDTQYF. The DNA for the CDR3 is TGCAGTGCTAGAAAGGACAGGGGGCTGGGGGATACGCAGTATTTT.

The chain is built from TRBV11-3 and TRBJ2-3; TRBD2 matches 9 bases. From germline, CDR1 is SGHNT and CDR2 YENEEA. The CDR3 runs to 15 residues. Trimming cost V 2 bases and J 8 bases; bases outside gene matches: 8. The CDR3 reads CASSLNSGGMGTQYF. The CDR3 DNA sequence: TGTGCCAGCAGCTTAAATAGCGGGGGCATGGGTACGCAGTATTTT.

V and J are TRBV27 and TRBJ2-1; D is perhaps TRBD1 or TRBD2 (6 bases each). Germline CDR1 and CDR2: MNHEY and SMNVEV (reference sequence). This CDR3 region has 12 residues. The germline V and J ends were trimmed by 6 bases and 12 bases, with 15 bases remaining between them. CDR3 amino acids: CASSFPGAPQFF. The CDR3 nucleotides read TGTGCCAGCAGCTTCCCGGGGGCTCCGCAGTTCTTC.

In its sample, this clonotype was seen many times. The CDR3 nucleotides are TGTGCCACCAGCGGGGGACAGGGCTCAGATACGCAGTATTTT. Translated: CATSGGQGSDTQYF. This sequence joins TRBV15 and TRBJ2-3, with 9 bases identical to TRBD1. Trimming removed 5 bases from V and 4 bases from J; junction bases left unmatched: 4. The CDR3 loop spans 14 amino acids. Germline loops: CDR1 LNHNV, CDR2 YYDKDF (reference sequence).

CDR3 protein: CASSLAAGVRQYF. The CDR3 DNA follows: TGTGCCAGCAGCTTAGCGGCAGGGGTTCGGCAGTACTTC. The gene calls are TRBV13 and TRBJ2-7, with a tentative D call TRBD1 (6 bases). Germline lookup yields CDR1 PRHDT and CDR2 FYEKMQ (reference sequence). The V gene lost 1 base and the J gene lost 9 bases, with 13 bases spanning the gap. This CDR3 is 13 amino acids long.

This CDR3 reads CSVSIARAPGNEQFF. For the CDR3, the DNA is TGCAGCGTAAGCATCGCCCGGGCCCCGGGCAATGAGCAGTTCTTC. This chain uses TRBV29-1 with TRBJ2-1; D ambiguous. Germline CDR1 is SQVTM and CDR2 is ANQGSEA. The ends were cut back, 6 bases at V and 6 bases at J, with 21 bases in the middle. The CDR3 length is 15 residues.

V gene TRBV30 combines with J gene TRBJ2-7; 9 bases are a match to TRBD1. Germline V CDR1 and CDR2: GTSNPN, SVGIG (reference sequence). V was clipped by 3 bases and J by 6 bases; unmatched bases: 12. This CDR3 is built from 15 residues. DNA of the CDR3: TGTGCCTGGAGACTACCGGGACAGGGAATGGGCGAGCAGTACTTC. It translates to CAWRLPGQGMGEQYF.

The chain couples TRBV18 to TRBJ2-5, with 7 bases fitting TRBD2. The CDR3 spans 18 residues. The germline CDR1 and CDR2 sequences are KGHSH and LQKENI. J gave up 3 bases and V 3 bases, and 16 bases lay outside the gene matches. The CDR3 DNA reads as TGTGCCAGCTCACCGATTTCCAGCGGGACCTCGGTAAAAGAGACCCAGTACTTC. Amino acid sequence: CASSPISSGTSVKETQYF.

The chain has TRBV3-1 and TRBJ2-7; 8 nucleotides agree with TRBD2. Germline V gives CDR1 LGHDT, CDR2 YNNKEL (reference sequence). This CDR3 spans 16 amino acids. V shed 4 bases and J 3 bases; nucleotides not matched to a gene: 11. The CDR3 loop reads CASSPHPERGFYEQYF. The CDR3 region has the DNA TGTGCCAGCAGCCCTCATCCTGAGCGGGGGTTCTACGAGCAGTACTTC.